The 26 T cell receptor beta chains given below trace back to one sample, sequenced in a study of beta chain features in type 1 diabetes. Since all of the isolated RNA was reverse transcribed, expressed TCRB transcripts were what got sequenced. The table came from immunoSEQ multiplex PCR; TCRdb's copy has only in-frame clones and leaves some out. The sample carries about 620,000 clones, around 16% recorded once. Material for sequencing was naive CD4+ T cells from blood. Source of these receptors: a man in his late teens or twenties in good health.

There are a few counts of this clone. The chain links TRBV7-9 to TRBJ2-5; D call uncertain. The V and J ends lost 8 bases and 1 base respectively, with 5 bases between them. There are 11 residues in the CDR3. Germline loops: CDR1 SEHNR, CDR2 FQNEAQ (reference sequence). CDR3 residues: CASEAQETQYF. CDR3 nucleotides: TGTGCCAGCGAGGCCCAAGAGACCCAGTACTTC.

This chain joins TRBV7-8 and TRBJ1-5; D not resolved. Germline V gene sequence: CDR1 SGHVS, CDR2 FQNEAQ. Trimming pared 2 bases from V and 0 bases from J, leaving 8 bases between. The CDR3 covers 15 residues. The CDR3, as DNA: TGTGCCAGCAGCTTATTATGGGGTAGCAATCAGCCCCAGCATTTT. It translates to CASSLLWGSNQPQHF. The whole variable domain, filled in from reference TRBV7-8 and TRBJ1-5, reads GAGVSQSPRYKVAKRGQDVALRCDPISGHVSLFWYQQALGQGPEFLTYFQNEAQLDKSGLPSDRFFAERPEGSVSTLKIQRTQQEDSAVYLCASSLLWGSNQPQHFGDGTRLSIL.

The gene calls are TRBV4-1 and TRBJ2-1; the D is unclear. V dropped 3 bases and J dropped 0 bases, with 6 bases sitting between them. This CDR3 has 14 residues. Germline V gene data show CDR1 as MGHRA and CDR2 as YSYEKL. The DNA for the CDR3 is TGCGCCAGCAGCCAGCAGGTCTCCTACAATGAGCAGTTCTTC. It is translated as CASSQQVSYNEQFF.

This clone occurred a few times. The V call is TRBV30, the J call TRBJ1-2, with a tentative D call TRBD1 (5 bases). CDR3 length: 16 residues. V gave up 3 bases and J gave up 2 bases, with 19 bases separating them. In germline, CDR1 is GTSNPN, CDR2 SVGIG (reference sequence). CDR3 sequence (DNA): TGTGCCTGGAGGCTAGGTCCCCAATGGGGGAACTATGGCTACACCTTC. It translates to CAWRLGPQWGNYGYTF.

The genes are TRBV7-3 and TRBJ2-1; D uncertain. V lost 4 bases and J lost 7, with 11 bases in between. The CDR3 runs to 13 residues. The germline CDR1 and CDR2 sequences are SGHTA and FQGTGA. CDR3 sequence (DNA): TGTGCCAGCAGCTACGGACCTCAGAATGAGCAGTTCTTC. Encoded protein: CASSYGPQNEQFF.

Only a few counts were recorded for this clone. The chain joins TRBV7-9 to TRBJ2-7, with a tentative D call TRBD1 (6 bases). Trimming removed 5 bases from V and 2 bases from J, with 13 bases in between. Germline V CDR1 and CDR2: SEHNR, FQNEAQ (reference sequence). CDR3 length equals 14 residues. CDR3 protein: CASSPHRQAYEQYF. CDR3 in DNA: TGTGCCAGCAGCCCACACCGACAGGCCTACGAGCAGTACTTC.

V usage is TRBV6-1 and J usage is TRBJ1-1, with 8 bases matching TRBD1. Germline lookup yields CDR1 MNHNS and CDR2 SASEGT. The CDR3 covers 13 residues. With 6 bases clipped from V and 10 bases from J, the junction kept 10 bases outside the gene matches. CDR3 nucleotide sequence: TGTGCCAGCAGCCTGGACAGGGATAGTTCAGCTTTCTTT. Protein: CASSLDRDSSAFF.

This clone occurred a few times. The chain joins TRBV30 to TRBJ1-2; D is perhaps TRBD1 (5 bases). Germline V gene lookup returns CDR1 GTSNPN and CDR2 SVGIG (reference sequence). V was cut by 7 bases and J by 4 bases, with 16 bases left in between. This CDR3 has 13 residues. This CDR3 reads CASQGGWVYGYTF. The CDR3 nucleotides are TGTGCCTCCCAGGGAGGATGGGTCTATGGCTACACCTTC.

The sample holds a few counts of this clone. V is TRBV11-2 and J is TRBJ2-7, with 8 bases identical to TRBD1. Germline values: CDR1 SGHAT, CDR2 FQNNGV. The CDR3 covers 14 residues. V lost 7 bases and J lost 2; bases outside the gene matches: 7. CDR3 DNA: TGTGCCAGCACCCCGGACAGGGTTACCTACGAGCAGTACTTC. This codes for CASTPDRVTYEQYF.

This clone came up a few times. This rearrangement joins TRBV4-3 to TRBJ2-7; the match to TRBD2 covers 9 bases. V shed 6 bases, J shed 4 bases, and the junction held 10 bases outside the gene matches. The CDR3 covers 15 residues. Germline CDR1 LGHNA, CDR2 YSLEER. In nucleotides, the CDR3 is TGCGCCAGCAGTCCAACGTCTAGCGGGAAGTACGAGCAGTACTTC. Translating gives CASSPTSSGKYEQYF.

This sequence joins TRBV7-9 and TRBJ1-1, with a possible D match to TRBD1 (6 bases). V lost 5 bases, J lost 1 base, and 20 bases lay in between. The V gene's germline CDR1 is SEHNR and CDR2 FQNEAQ (reference sequence). The CDR3 contains 17 residues. CDR3 protein: CASSVNRVTRGNTEAFF. The CDR3, as DNA: TGTGCCAGCAGCGTTAACAGGGTTACCCGGGGGAACACTGAAGCTTTCTTT.

Only a few counts were recorded for this clone. This chain links TRBV7-6 with TRBJ2-6, with D perhaps TRBD1 (5 bases). Trimming stripped 0 bases from V and 0 bases from J, with 12 bases between. The CDR3 is made up of 18 amino acids. Per germline, CDR1 SGHVS and CDR2 FNYEAQ. In DNA form, the CDR3 reads TGTGCCAGCAGCTTAGCGCAGGGCACCAGCTCTGGGGCCAACGTCCTGACTTTC. The encoded protein is CASSLAQGTSSGANVLTF.

This rearrangement joins TRBV13 to TRBJ2-5, with D tentatively TRBD2 (7 bases). The V gene lost 2 bases and the J gene lost 5 bases, with 12 bases spanning the gap. Germline V CDR1 and CDR2: PRHDT, FYEKMQ (reference sequence). This CDR3 region has 14 residues. DNA for the CDR3: TGTGCCAGCAGCTTAAAGGGGGGGGCGGAGACCCAGTACTTC. Translation gives CASSLKGGAETQYF.

This clone was seen a few times. The J gene is TRBJ2-1, the V gene TRBV18, with 12 bases fitting TRBD2. V trimming: 0 bases; J trimming: 7 bases; junction bases outside the gene matches: 4. The CDR3 spans 16 residues. Per the germline V gene, CDR1 is KGHSH and CDR2 is LQKENI. The CDR3 reads CASSPPTSGRWNEQFF. The DNA of the CDR3 is TGTGCCAGCTCACCACCTACTAGCGGGAGGTGGAATGAGCAGTTCTTC.

This clone was recorded a few times. This rearrangement joins TRBV28 to TRBJ2-1, with D unclear. Trimming shortened V by 7 bases and J by 0 bases, and 13 bases separated the two germline ends. The CDR3 extends over 15 amino acids. The germline CDR1 and CDR2 sequences are MDHEN and SYDVKM. The CDR3 coding sequence is TGTGCCAGCACTCGTTCTCTCAGCTCCTACAATGAGCAGTTCTTC. This sequence encodes CASTRSLSSYNEQFF.

In this sample, this clone turned up a few times. The V call is TRBV7-2, the J call TRBJ1-4; D might be TRBD1 (5 bases). Per the germline V gene, CDR1 is SGHTA and CDR2 is FQGNSA. Trimming cost V 5 bases and J 4 bases, with 17 bases left between them. The CDR3 covers 16 residues. The CDR3 bases are TGTGCCAGCAGCCTCACGGTGGGGACCGGTAATGAAAAACTGTTTTTT. Translation: CASSLTVGTGNEKLFF.

The chain is built from TRBV7-9 and TRBJ1-1; D unresolved. Trimming shortened V by 2 bases and J by 6 bases, and 10 bases separated the two germline ends. Per germline, CDR1 SEHNR and CDR2 FQNEAQ (reference sequence). This CDR3 spans 13 amino acids. The CDR3 DNA is TGTGCCAGCAGCTTAATAGGGAGGGCTGAAGCTTTCTTT. As protein: CASSLIGRAEAFF. The entire variable domain, with the rest obtained from reference TRBV7-9 and TRBJ1-1, is as follows: DTGVSQNPRHKITKRGQNVTFRCDPISEHNRLYWYRQTLGQGPEFLTYFQNEAQLEKSRLLSDRFSAERPKGSFSTLEIQRTEQGDSAMYLCASSLIGRAEAFFGQGTRLTVV.

This clone turned up a few times. The chain carries TRBV5-4 and TRBJ1-2; D gene uncertain. Germline loops: CDR1 SGHNT, CDR2 YYREEE (reference sequence). The V end was cut by 7 bases, the J end by 5 bases, with 18 bases between. CDR3 size: 14 residues. The CDR3: CASGVGNSGYGYTF. The DNA for the CDR3 is TGTGCCAGCGGGGTGGGGAACAGCGGATATGGCTACACCTTC.

This chain uses TRBV11-3 with TRBJ2-1, with 14 bases matching TRBD2. Germline V gene sequence: CDR1 SGHNT, CDR2 YENEEA. Trimming took 5 bases from V and 5 from J; bases not matched to a gene: 5. The CDR3 spans 16 residues. The CDR3 bases are TGTGCCAGCAGCACCCGACTAGCGGGGGGGGACAATGAGCAGTTCTTC. Translation gives CASSTRLAGGDNEQFF.

Worth noting for this clone: No DNA is shown, since the ends of the CDR3 on it are uncertain; the CDR3 is the one TCRdb lists. The rearrangement links TRBV9 to TRBJ1-6. Termini included, the CDR3 measures 15 amino acids. CDR1 is SGDLS and CDR2 is YYNGEE in the germline V gene. CDR3 region: CASSLRAGEGSPLHF.

The rearrangement uses TRBV18 and TRBJ1-2, with 8 nucleotides matching TRBD1. J was trimmed by 5 bases and V by 3 bases; bases with no gene match: 5. Per the germline V gene, CDR1 is KGHSH and CDR2 is LQKENI. CDR3 length equals 14 residues. CDR3 in DNA: TGTGCCAGCTCACCTGACAGGGGAAGATATGGCTACACCTTC. Its translation: CASSPDRGRYGYTF. The variable domain in full, with the rest retrieved from reference TRBV18 and TRBJ1-2, is NAGVMQNPRHLVRRRGQEARLRCSPMKGHSHVYWYRQLPEEGLKFMVYLQKENIIDESGMPKERFSAEFPKEGPSILRIQQVVRGDSAAYFCASSPDRGRYGYTFGSGTRLTVV.

This clone was detected only a few times. A junction end diverges from the germline sequence, so it may reflect a read error. The rearrangement uses TRBV7-7 and TRBJ2-5; possibly TRBD1 for D (6 bases). Germline CDR1 reads SSHAT; CDR2 reads FNYEAQ (reference sequence). The CDR3 loop spans 13 amino acids. CDR3 loop: CASSLAGAETQYF. CDR3 bases: TGTGCTAGCAGCTTAGCAGGGGCAGAGACCCAGTACTTC.

The CDR3 protein is CASSATHTSGNTIYF. CDR3 DNA: TGTGCCAGCAGCGCGACTCATACGTCTGGAAACACCATATATTTT. The chain combines TRBV6-4 with TRBJ1-3; D not certain. V lost 6 bases, J lost 1 base, and 13 bases lay in between. The length of the CDR3 is 15 residues. CDR1 and CDR2 (germline): MRHNA, SNTAGT.

The J gene is TRBJ2-3, the V gene TRBV28; 8 nucleotides agree with TRBD2. V dropped 11 bases and J dropped 1; count of bases not matched to a gene: 5. Germline V lookup: CDR1 MDHEN, CDR2 SYDVKM. The CDR3 contains 13 residues. CDR3 in amino acids: CAGGGSRTDTQYF. The DNA of the CDR3 is TGTGCCGGCGGGGGGTCCCGCACAGATACGCAGTATTTT.

This clone turned up a few times. The chain joins TRBV11-2 to TRBJ2-3, with TRBD2 matching 9 bases. Germline V gene lookup returns CDR1 SGHAT and CDR2 FQNNGV. The trim removed 3 bases at V and 3 bases at J, leaving 4 bases unmatched. This CDR3 region has 15 residues. The CDR3 region is CASSFSGGRTDTQYF. Written as DNA, the CDR3 is TGTGCCAGCAGCTTCAGCGGGGGGAGGACAGATACGCAGTATTTT.

This clone has a handful of counts. This rearrangement joins TRBV10-3 to TRBJ2-7, with D unresolved. Germline V gene lookup returns CDR1 ENHRY and CDR2 SYGVKD. The length of the CDR3 is 13 residues. V lost 4 bases and J lost 3, with 10 bases in between. CDR3 DNA: TGTGCCATCAGTGGGTCAACAAGCTACGAGCAGTACTTC. Amino acids: CAISGSTSYEQYF.